Listed here are 14 T cell receptor beta chains from one sample, sequenced in a study of blood T cells in healthy people across ages. A second about 7 to 11 cycle PCR used barcoded and J-beta primers. TCRdb redid the calling of the 5' RACE reads with MiXCR, one entry per CDR3 protein. The data contain 750,000 to 950,000 distinct CDR3 sequences, approximately 32% of them seen just once; the ten biggest clones take up 9.5% to 13%. These data also formed part of another study, on T cells of mothers and their children.

Material for sequencing was blood. The receptors stem from a woman aged 40 to 50 in good health.

This clonotype was counted many times. The CDR3 protein is CATSRDLPRQETQYF. DNA for the CDR3: TGTGCCACCAGCAGAGATCTGCCACGCCAAGAGACCCAGTACTTC. The genes are TRBV15 and TRBJ2-5; no clear D. The V gene lost 0 bases and the J gene lost 1 base, with 9 bases spanning the gap. CDR3 length: 15 residues. Per germline, CDR1 LNHNV and CDR2 YYDKDF (reference sequence).

On this clonotype: A much larger clone lies a single base off, so this may be a read error. The chain employs TRBV12-3 or TRBV12-4 and TRBJ2-5, with D perhaps matching TRBD2 (6 bases). The CDR3 consists of 13 residues. Trimming stripped 3 bases from V and 11 bases from J, with 16 bases between. The CDR3: CASSFGSFYGQYF. CDR3 bases: TGTGCCAGCAGTTTCGGGAGCTTCTACGGGCAGTACTTC.

This chain connects TRBV7-2 to TRBJ1-1; no firm D call. The CDR3 has 12 residues. Trimming pared 8 bases from V and 1 base from J, leaving 8 bases between. CDR1 and CDR2 (germline): SGHTA, FQGNSA. The CDR3 DNA is TGTGCCAGCGGGCTGACGAACACTGAAGCTTTCTTT. It yields the protein CASGLTNTEAFF.

A note on this clonotype: Just one base apart from a much larger clone, this may be a read error. The gene calls are TRBV7-2 and TRBJ2-3; D call uncertain. The CDR3 spans 14 residues. CDR1 SGHTA and CDR2 FQGNSA come from the germline V gene. Trimming removed 5 bases at V and 3 bases at J, with 12 bases between. The CDR3 reads CASSVGVITDTQYF. In DNA, the CDR3 is TGTGCCAGCAGCGTAGGCGTGATAACAGATACGCAGTATTTT.

This clonotype has a count of ten or more. V is TRBV5-1 and J is TRBJ2-5, with D uncertain. The CDR3 sequence is 11 residues long. Germline V gene data show CDR1 as SGHRS and CDR2 as YFSETQ. V lost 5 bases and J 9 bases, leaving 11 bases between the germline ends. The CDR3 nucleotides read TGCGCCAGCAGTGGCCCTATGTCCCAGTACTTC. It yields the protein CASSGPMSQYF.

This clonotype was observed at least ten times. This chain joins TRBV12-3 or TRBV12-4 and TRBJ2-7; 11 positions match TRBD2. Trimming at V came to 7 bases and at J to 7 bases, leaving 6 bases not matched to a gene. This CDR3 spans 13 amino acids. The CDR3 is CASKVAGGREQYF. The DNA for the CDR3 is TGTGCCAGCAAGGTAGCGGGGGGGCGGGAGCAGTACTTC.

Ten or more counts support this clonotype. This chain links TRBV27 with TRBJ2-5, with TRBD1 matching 8 bases. CDR1 is MNHEY, CDR2 SMNVEV, per germline (reference sequence). The V segment lost 5 bases and the J segment 0 bases; nucleotides outside the gene matches: 5. The CDR3 has 15 amino acids. The CDR3 nucleotides are TGTGCCAGCAGTATCCGACAGGGGTACCAAGAGACCCAGTACTTC. It encodes CASSIRQGYQETQYF.

About this clonotype: This may come from a read error, since a much larger clone is one base off. Here the CDR3 omits its conserved ending phenylalanine or tryptophan, so a read error is the likely source. The rearrangement uses TRBV5-1 and TRBJ2-7; no reliable D call. CDR3 length: 14 residues. From germline, CDR1 is SGHRS and CDR2 YFSETQ. Trimming took 0 bases from V and 3 from J, leaving 10 bases between them. The CDR3 sequence is CASSLGRFLYEQYL. In DNA form, the CDR3 reads TGCGCCAGCAGCTTGGGAAGATTCCTCTACGAGCAGTACCTC.

V gene TRBV12-3 or TRBV12-4 combines with J gene TRBJ2-4, with unresolved D. The J call could be wrong; TRBJ2-7 is a better fit for the DNA end. There are 17 residues in the CDR3. CDR3 protein: CASSLYYETETIYEQYF. The CDR3 region has the DNA TGTGCCAGCAGTTTATATTACGAGACGGAGACCATCTACGAGCAGTACTTC.

The chain links TRBV28 to TRBJ1-5, with D unresolved. Per germline, CDR1 MDHEN and CDR2 SYDVKM. The CDR3 has 15 residues. Between the trimmed V and J ends, which lost 10 bases and 2 bases, there was a span of 18 bases. CDR3 loop: CATCMGGPGNQPQHF. DNA of the CDR3: TGTGCCACTTGCATGGGAGGGCCTGGCAATCAGCCCCAGCATTTT.

This clonotype was found many times. This chain links TRBV5-8 with TRBJ1-5; D is possibly TRBD1 (5 bases). The CDR3 runs 15 residues. Deletions cut 1 base from V and 3 bases from J, with 11 bases between. Germline-derived CDR1 and CDR2 are SGHTS and YDEGEE. CDR3 amino acids: CASSLWQGDNQPQHF. The CDR3 DNA reads TGTGCCAGCAGCTTGTGGCAGGGCGACAATCAGCCCCAGCATTTT. The entire variable domain, with the rest obtained from reference TRBV5-8 and TRBJ1-5, is as follows: EAGVTQSPTHLIKTRGQQATLRCSPISGHTSVYWYQQALGLGLQFLLWYDEGEERNRGNFPPRFSGRQFPNYSSELNVNALELEDSALYLCASSLWQGDNQPQHFGDGTRLSIL.

This rearrangement joins TRBV5-4 to TRBJ1-2; 9 bases agree with TRBD1. V gave up 4 bases and J gave up 7 bases; unmatched junction bases: 11. This CDR3 comprises 15 residues. Germline assignment: CDR1 SGHNT and CDR2 YYREEE (reference sequence). CDR3 sequence: CASSGRDRVGFGYTF. In DNA, the CDR3 is TGTGCCAGCAGCGGCCGGGACAGGGTAGGGTTTGGCTACACCTTC.

The genes are TRBV7-2 and TRBJ1-1; unclear D gene. In germline, CDR1 is SGHTA, CDR2 FQGNSA. Trimming pared 2 bases from V and 0 bases from J, leaving 10 bases between. The CDR3 loop spans 15 amino acids. The CDR3 protein is CASSLNGALNTEAFF. CDR3 coding DNA: TGTGCCAGCAGCTTAAACGGAGCCCTGAACACTGAAGCTTTCTTT.

This clonotype was counted between two and nine times. The junction differs from germline at one of its ends, possibly a read error. V usage is TRBV7-2 and J usage is TRBJ1-1, with unresolved D. Germline loops: CDR1 SGHTA, CDR2 FQGNSA. This CDR3 is built from 15 residues. The CDR3 region has the DNA TGTGCCAGTAGCTTGGCGACAAGTATGAACACTGAAGCTTTCTTT. As protein: CASSLATSMNTEAFF.